These T cell receptor beta chains were read from a single sample in a study of PD-1 blockade in classical Hodgkin lymphoma. TCRdb's copy holds only in-frame clones and misses some; the assay was immunoSEQ multiplex PCR. Of more than 40,000 clones listed, 76% are singletons. Here the sequenced sample was peripheral blood mononuclear cells (PBMCs), taken at baseline. The receptors come from a human donor with classical Hodgkin lymphoma. CDR3s include the opening cysteine and the closing phenylalanine or tryptophan. The order of the fields is V gene, D gene, clone size, J gene, CDR3 protein, CDR3 DNA. D genes are given only for firm matches. A clone size is listed for some rows: how often the clone was seen (once, few, many), or a class if it is expanded.

V: TRBV15; D: -; size: -; J: TRBJ1-5; CDR3: CATSRDLRDSNQPQHF; DNA: TGTGCCACCAGCAGAGATCTCAGGGATAGCAATCAGCCCCAGCATTTT
V: TRBV9; D: TRBD2; size: -; J: TRBJ2-1; CDR3: CASSVPGTSGASAYNEQFF; DNA: TGTGCCAGCAGCGTACCTGGGACTAGCGGGGCATCAGCCTACAATGAGCAGTTCTTC
V: TRBV6-4; D: -; size: -; J: TRBJ2-7; CDR3: CASSDPGDTTYEQYF; DNA: TGTGCCAGCAGTGACCCCGGCGACACAACCTACGAGCAGTACTTC
V: TRBV28; D: -; size: medium-sized; J: TRBJ1-1; CDR3: CASSFRIGRGTEAFF; DNA: TGTGCCAGCAGTTTTAGGATAGGGCGTGGGACTGAAGCTTTCTTT
V: TRBV2; D: -; size: once; J: TRBJ2-3; CDR3: CASTDRTDTQYF; DNA: TGTGCCAGCACCGACCGGACAGATACGCAGTATTTT
V: TRBV2; D: TRBD1; size: -; J: TRBJ2-4; CDR3: CASSEASGQGGTKNIQYF; DNA: TGTGCCAGCAGTGAAGCGTCCGGACAGGGTGGGACCAAAAACATTCAGTACTTC
V: TRBV27; D: -; size: few; J: TRBJ2-1; CDR3: CASSLEATPYNEQFF; DNA: TGTGCCAGCAGTTTAGAGGCAACCCCCTACAATGAGCAGTTCTTC
V: TRBV6-4; D: TRBD2; size: -; J: TRBJ2-1; CDR3: CASSGLAGAYNEQFF; DNA: TGTGCCAGCTCTGGACTAGCGGGCGCCTACAATGAGCAGTTCTTC
V: TRBV11-2; D: TRBD2; size: -; J: TRBJ2-7; CDR3: CASSLVPSGYEQYF; DNA: TGTGCCAGCAGCTTAGTGCCTAGCGGCTACGAGCAGTACTTC
V: TRBV5-4; D: TRBD2; size: -; J: TRBJ2-5; CDR3: CASSLAGVETQYF; DNA: TGTGCCTCCTCCCTAGCGGGAGTAGAGACCCAGTACTTC
V: TRBV27; D: -; size: once; J: TRBJ2-4; CDR3: CASSLFSGDAKNIQYF; DNA: TGTGCCAGCAGTTTATTCTCAGGGGATGCCAAAAACATTCAGTACTTC
V: TRBV15; D: TRBD2; size: -; J: TRBJ2-1; CDR3: CATSSWLAGGSSYNEQFF; DNA: TGTGCCACCAGCAGCTGGCTAGCGGGAGGTAGCTCCTACAATGAGCAGTTCTTC
V: TRBV6-6; D: -; size: -; J: TRBJ2-7; CDR3: CASSNSPGTSTGEQYF; DNA: TGTGCCAGCAGCAATTCGCCCGGGACGTCTACAGGAGAGCAGTACTTC
V: TRBV6-6; D: -; size: -; J: TRBJ2-7; CDR3: CASSYAGASYEQYF; DNA: TGTGCCAGCAGTTACGCTGGGGCCTCCTACGAGCAGTACTTC
V: TRBV5-6; D: -; size: -; J: TRBJ2-3; CDR3: CASSPRTDTQYF; DNA: TGTGCCAGCAGCCCAAGAACAGATACGCAGTATTTT
V: TRBV7-2; D: -; size: -; J: TRBJ2-2; CDR3: CASRDSPNTGELFF; DNA: TGTGCCAGCAGGGACTCCCCGAACACCGGGGAGCTGTTTTTT
V: TRBV11-3; D: -; size: once; J: TRBJ1-1; CDR3: CASSLAWNTEAFF; DNA: TGTGCCAGCAGCTTAGCCTGGAACACTGAAGCTTTCTTT
V: TRBV7-3; D: -; size: -; J: TRBJ1-1; CDR3: CASSLQGVGPNTEAFF; DNA: TGTGCCAGCAGCTTACAAGGGGTAGGGCCGAACACTGAAGCTTTCTTT
V: TRBV7-8; D: -; size: -; J: TRBJ1-3; CDR3: CASSKHSGNTIYF; DNA: TGTGCCAGCTCTAAGCACTCTGGAAACACCATATATTTT
V: TRBV7-6; D: TRBD1; size: -; J: TRBJ2-7; CDR3: CASSTDRGYEQYF; DNA: TGTGCCAGCAGTACGGACAGGGGGTACGAGCAGTACTTC
V: TRBV9; D: TRBD1; size: -; J: TRBJ1-2; CDR3: CASSPQGQFNGYTF; DNA: TGTGCCAGCAGCCCACAGGGACAGTTCAATGGCTACACCTTC
V: TRBV6-5; D: TRBD2; size: once; J: TRBJ2-7; CDR3: CASGARASGFYEQYF; DNA: TGTGCCAGCGGGGCCCGGGCTAGCGGATTCTACGAGCAGTACTTC
V: TRBV19; D: -; size: -; J: TRBJ2-1; CDR3: CASSIAGLTGGEQFF; DNA: TGTGCCAGTAGTATAGCCGGGCTCACTGGGGGTGAGCAGTTCTTC
V: TRBV11-2; D: -; size: -; J: TRBJ1-1; CDR3: CASSFASEAFF; DNA: TGTGCCAGCAGCTTTGCGAGTGAAGCTTTCTTT
V: TRBV6-5; D: TRBD1; size: -; J: TRBJ2-7; CDR3: CASSSGTVPYEQYF; DNA: TGTGCCAGCAGCTCCGGGACAGTTCCCTACGAGCAGTACTTC
V: TRBV9; D: -; size: few; J: TRBJ1-2; CDR3: CASSQASDRFNYGYTF; DNA: TGTGCCAGCAGCCAGGCAAGTGATCGATTCAACTATGGCTACACCTTC
V: TRBV5-1; D: TRBD2; size: -; J: TRBJ2-5; CDR3: CASSIRPAGGQETQYF; DNA: TGCGCCAGCAGCATTCGCCCAGCGGGAGGGCAGGAGACCCAGTACTTC
V: TRBV7-2; D: TRBD1; size: -; J: TRBJ2-7; CDR3: CASSLRQGDSPYEQYF; DNA: TGTGCCAGCAGCCTAAGACAGGGTGATTCTCCCTACGAGCAGTACTTC
V: TRBV19; D: TRBD2; size: -; J: TRBJ2-5; CDR3: CASSTLRLAGVGETQYF; DNA: TGTGCCAGTAGTACCCTTAGGCTAGCGGGAGTAGGAGAGACCCAGTACTTC
V: TRBV6-5; D: TRBD1; size: -; J: TRBJ1-2; CDR3: CASSYSLSGQDYGYTF; DNA: TGTGCCAGCAGTTACAGCCTATCGGGACAGGACTATGGCTACACCTTC
V: TRBV29-1; D: TRBD1; size: -; J: TRBJ1-1; CDR3: CSVEVQGVTEAFF; DNA: TGCAGCGTTGAGGTACAGGGGGTGACTGAAGCTTTCTTT
V: TRBV2; D: -; size: -; J: TRBJ2-1; CDR3: CASSGSGGYSEQFF; DNA: TGTGCCAGCAGTGGCTCTGGGGGGTACAGTGAGCAGTTCTTC
V: TRBV7-3; D: -; size: -; J: TRBJ2-5; CDR3: CASSLLGSEETQYF; DNA: TGTGCCAGCAGCTTATTGGGCAGCGAAGAGACCCAGTACTTC
V: TRBV19; D: TRBD2; size: -; J: TRBJ2-2; CDR3: CASRVGLGYTGELFF; DNA: TGTGCCAGTAGGGTGGGACTAGGGTACACCGGGGAGCTGTTTTTT
V: TRBV27; D: -; size: -; J: TRBJ1-5; CDR3: CASSLEGWQPQHF; DNA: TGTGCCAGCAGTTTAGAGGGATGGCAGCCCCAGCATTTT
V: TRBV5-1; D: -; size: -; J: TRBJ2-5; CDR3: CASSSGRPQETQYF; DNA: TGCGCCAGCAGCTCGGGACGGCCACAAGAGACCCAGTACTTC
V: TRBV6-6; D: TRBD1; size: few; J: TRBJ1-2; CDR3: CASSRDSGGYTF; DNA: TGTGCCAGCAGCCGGGACAGTGGAGGCTACACCTTC
V: TRBV28; D: TRBD1; size: -; J: TRBJ1-5; CDR3: CASSSLPGQGQHF; DNA: TGTGCCAGCAGTTCCTTGCCGGGACAGGGGCAGCATTTT
V: TRBV27; D: TRBD1; size: few; J: TRBJ1-5; CDR3: CASSTQTGFNQPQHF; DNA: TGTGCCAGCAGTACCCAGACAGGGTTCAATCAGCCCCAGCATTTT
V: TRBV6-6; D: -; size: few; J: TRBJ2-7; CDR3: CASSSAMGQYF; DNA: TGTGCCAGCAGTTCGGCTATGGGGCAGTACTTC
V: TRBV9; D: TRBD1; size: -; J: TRBJ2-1; CDR3: CASSGQGNSYNEQFF; DNA: TGTGCCAGCAGCGGACAGGGAAACTCCTACAATGAGCAGTTCTTC
V: TRBV12-5; D: -; size: -; J: TRBJ2-2; CDR3: CASGLRETGELFF; DNA: TGTGCTAGTGGTTTAAGGGAAACCGGGGAGCTGTTTTTT
V: TRBV27; D: TRBD2; size: -; J: TRBJ2-1; CDR3: CASSPTPASGRATGEQFF; DNA: TGTGCCAGCAGTCCCACCCCCGCTAGCGGGAGGGCCACGGGTGAGCAGTTCTTC
V: TRBV5-4; D: -; size: -; J: TRBJ2-2; CDR3: CASSLVGGPGELFF; DNA: TGTGCCAGCAGCTTGGTAGGGGGTCCCGGGGAGCTGTTTTTT
V: TRBV11-2; D: -; size: -; J: TRBJ1-5; CDR3: CASSFFINQPQHF; DNA: TGTGCCAGCAGCTTCTTCATAAATCAGCCCCAGCATTTT
V: TRBV27; D: -; size: -; J: TRBJ1-5; CDR3: CASSSSLGPQHF; DNA: TGTGCCAGCAGTTCCTCCCTCGGGCCCCAGCATTTT
V: TRBV19; D: TRBD1; size: once; J: TRBJ1-2; CDR3: CASVQTGFVGYTF; DNA: TGTGCCAGTGTACAGACAGGGTTCGTTGGCTACACCTTC
V: TRBV4-2; D: -; size: -; J: TRBJ1-5; CDR3: CASSQDPGAGQPQHF; DNA: TGTGCCAGCAGCCAAGATCCAGGGGCCGGTCAGCCCCAGCATTTT
V: TRBV6-6; D: -; size: once; J: TRBJ2-7; CDR3: CASSYRRGGYEQYF; DNA: TGTGCCAGCAGTTACCGTAGGGGCGGCTACGAGCAGTACTTC
V: TRBV6-6; D: -; size: -; J: TRBJ1-2; CDR3: CASSYKSGGYTF; DNA: TGTGCCAGCAGTTACAAGTCCGGCGGCTACACCTTC
V: TRBV7-6; D: -; size: -; J: TRBJ1-3; CDR3: CASSTGLGNTIYF; DNA: TGTGCCAGCAGCACAGGGTTAGGAAACACCATATATTTT
V: TRBV7-9; D: -; size: -; J: TRBJ1-5; CDR3: CASSLVGGDPGNQPQHF; DNA: TGTGCCAGCAGCTTAGTAGGTGGGGACCCCGGAAATCAGCCCCAGCATTTT
V: TRBV2; D: -; size: -; J: TRBJ2-7; CDR3: CASSTRFYEQYF; DNA: TGTGCCAGCTCCACTAGATTCTACGAGCAGTACTTC
V: TRBV9; D: -; size: -; J: TRBJ2-7; CDR3: CASSVREGYEQYF; DNA: TGTGCCAGCAGCGTACGAGAAGGCTACGAGCAGTACTTC
V: TRBV13; D: -; size: -; J: TRBJ2-7; CDR3: CASSLVGRATYEQYF; DNA: TGTGCCAGCAGCTTAGTAGGGAGAGCCACCTACGAGCAGTACTTC
V: TRBV19; D: TRBD1; size: few; J: TRBJ2-1; CDR3: CASRLDRARGEQFF; DNA: TGTGCCAGTAGGCTTGACAGGGCCAGAGGAGAGCAGTTCTTC
V: TRBV6-5; D: TRBD1; size: few; J: TRBJ1-5; CDR3: CASSFDRDPNQPQHF; DNA: TGTGCCAGCAGCTTCGACAGGGACCCAAATCAGCCCCAGCATTTT
V: TRBV6-5; D: -; size: few; J: TRBJ1-5; CDR3: CASRPDPFGNQPQHF; DNA: TGTGCCAGCAGACCTGACCCATTCGGGAATCAGCCCCAGCATTTT
V: TRBV6-1; D: -; size: -; J: TRBJ1-4; CDR3: CASTWNRENEKLFF; DNA: TGTGCCAGCACATGGAACAGGGAGAATGAAAAACTGTTTTTT
V: TRBV10-1; D: -; size: -; J: TRBJ2-7; CDR3: CASSEAVPLVDEQYF; DNA: TGCGCCAGCAGTGAGGCGGTCCCCCTTGTCGACGAGCAGTACTTC